The 21 T cell receptor beta chains listed next were all sequenced from one sample in a study of T cell responses to AZD1222 COVID-19 vaccine. Produced via immunoSEQ multiplex PCR; TCRdb's table is partial and in-frame only. Of 120,000 to 150,000 clones listed, 75% to 95% are singletons. The specimen was peripheral blood, collected on day 0 of MenACWY control vaccination. The receptors derive from an adult in good health.

This sequence joins TRBV18 and TRBJ1-1, with no clear D. V lost 6 bases, J lost 5 bases, and 16 bases lay in between. Germline V CDR1 and CDR2: KGHSH, LQKENI. CDR3 length equals 14 residues. CDR3 amino acids: CASSHGRGWTEAFF. CDR3 coding DNA: TGTGCCAGCTCCCACGGGCGGGGTTGGACTGAAGCTTTCTTT.

V usage is TRBV6-5 and J usage is TRBJ1-2; D might be TRBD1 (6 bases). CDR1 MNHEY and CDR2 SVGAGI come from the germline V gene. Trimming stripped 0 bases from V and 4 bases from J, with 12 bases between. The CDR3 runs 15 residues. The DNA of the CDR3 is TGTGCCAGCAGTTACTCGGGGGCGCGAGGCTATGGCTACACCTTC. This encodes CASSYSGARGYGYTF.

V usage is TRBV12-3 or TRBV12-4 and J usage is TRBJ2-7; D unclear. Deletions cut 6 bases from V and 6 bases from J, with 9 bases between. The CDR3 totals 11 residues. This CDR3 is CASSRKGEQYF. CDR3 DNA: TGTGCCAGCAGCCGTAAAGGCGAGCAGTACTTC.

This chain links TRBV12-3 or TRBV12-4 with TRBJ1-2; D is ambiguous. The CDR3 covers 11 residues. With 5 bases removed from V and 4 bases from J, the gap between germline ends came to 5 bases. The CDR3 loop reads CASSKGYGYTF. Here the CDR3 DNA reads TGTGCCAGCAGTAAAGGCTATGGCTACACCTTC.

The chain has TRBV24-1 and TRBJ2-3; D not resolved. Trimming cost V 6 bases and J 1 base, with 7 bases left between them. Germline V gene lookup returns CDR1 KGHDR and CDR2 SFDVKD. This CDR3 region has 13 residues. CDR3 in amino acids: CATSRQGTDTQYF. The CDR3 coding sequence is TGTGCCACCAGTCGGCAGGGCACAGATACGCAGTATTTT.

The chain links TRBV3-1 (or the pseudogene TRBV3-2) to TRBJ2-1; D is ambiguous. From germline, CDR1 is LGHDT and CDR2 YNNKEL (reference sequence). The V end was cut by 1 base, the J end by 4 bases, with 5 bases between. The CDR3 loop spans 13 amino acids. The CDR3 DNA reads as TGTGCCAGCAGCCAAGGGAATTACAATGAGCAGTTCTTC. Translating gives CASSQGNYNEQFF.

The chain couples TRBV5-1 to TRBJ1-2; TRBD1 aligns across 9 bases. The V segment lost 8 bases and the J segment 0 bases; nucleotides outside the gene matches: 5. The V gene's germline CDR1 is SGHRS and CDR2 YFSETQ. The CDR3 loop spans 14 amino acids. CDR3 coding DNA: TGCGCCAGTCGGACAGGGGCCTCTAACTATGGCTACACCTTC. This codes for CASRTGASNYGYTF.

This clone showed up just once. The sample holds other DNA sequences that translate to the same CDR3. The rearrangement uses TRBV19 and TRBJ1-5; TRBD1 is a possible D gene (5 bases). The CDR3 consists of 15 residues. Trimming pared 1 base from V and 1 base from J, leaving 8 bases between. Germline CDR1 LNHDA, CDR2 SQIVND (reference sequence). In nucleotides, the CDR3 is TGTGCCAGTAGTATAGGGGGGTTGAGCAATCAGCCCCAGCATTTT. Translation gives CASSIGGLSNQPQHF.

The chain combines TRBV27 with TRBJ1-1; 9 bases fit TRBD1. The CDR3 has 15 amino acids. J was trimmed by 3 bases and V by 3 bases; bases with no gene match: 5. Germline V gene data show CDR1 as MNHEY and CDR2 as SMNVEV (reference sequence). CDR3 protein: CASSLHWTGDTEAFF. CDR3 nucleotides: TGTGCCAGCAGTTTGCACTGGACAGGGGACACTGAAGCTTTCTTT.

The chain has TRBV18 and TRBJ1-5; 9 bases match TRBD1. V was clipped by 5 bases and J by 1 base; unmatched bases: 0. The CDR3 consists of 14 residues. CDR1 and CDR2 (germline): KGHSH, LQKENI. CDR3 amino acids: CASSGTGSNQPQHF. DNA of the CDR3: TGTGCCAGCTCAGGGACAGGGAGCAATCAGCCCCAGCATTTT.

This chain connects TRBV21-1 to TRBJ2-2. TRBV21-1 is a pseudogene segment. The CDR3 totals 15 residues. CDR3 sequence reads: CASSRVPPNTGELFF. CDR3 nucleotide sequence: TGTGCCAGCAGCAGGGTTCCGCCCAACACCGGGGAGCTGTTTTTT.

This chain connects TRBV12-3 or TRBV12-4 to TRBJ2-5; no definite D call. This CDR3 is built from 13 residues. V gave up 3 bases and J gave up 5 bases, with 10 bases separating them. The CDR3 sequence: CASSFGFGETQYF. DNA for the CDR3: TGTGCCAGCAGTTTTGGTTTCGGCGAGACCCAGTACTTC.

V and J are TRBV5-8 and TRBJ2-2, with D possibly being TRBD1 or TRBD2 (6 bases each). Per germline, CDR1 SGHTS and CDR2 YDEGEE. V was shortened by 3 bases and J by 3 bases, with 15 bases between the two germline ends. The CDR3 is 16 amino acids. The chain's CDR3 is CASSSGAGVDTGELFF. In DNA, the CDR3 is TGTGCCAGCAGCTCGGGGGCCGGCGTGGACACCGGGGAGCTGTTTTTT.

This clone came up once. The rearrangement uses TRBV6-5 and TRBJ1-5, with D possibly being TRBD1 (6 bases). CDR3 length: 15 amino acids. Per germline, CDR1 MNHEY and CDR2 SVGAGI. The V end lost 5 bases, the J end lost 0 bases, and 11 bases lay between the germline ends. CDR3 bases: TGTGCCAGCAGTCCGGGGGCAGGTAGCAATCAGCCCCAGCATTTT. It is translated as CASSPGAGSNQPQHF.

The chain links TRBV2 to TRBJ1-5; D call uncertain. The CDR3 extends over 14 amino acids. Trimming took off 5 bases at V and 0 bases at J, with 8 bases between the two ends. Germline loops: CDR1 SNHLY, CDR2 FYNNEI. CDR3 loop: CASSRDYSNQPQHF. The CDR3 DNA sequence: TGTGCCAGCAGTAGGGATTATAGCAATCAGCCCCAGCATTTT.

The J gene is TRBJ2-7, the V gene TRBV27; no clear D gene. CDR1 and CDR2 from the germline V gene are MNHEY and SMNVEV (reference sequence). V was cut by 3 bases and J by 1 base, with 7 bases left in between. CDR3 size: 13 residues. The CDR3 nucleotides read TGTGCCAGCAGTTTTGCGTTATCCTACGAGCAGTACTTC. Its translation is CASSFALSYEQYF.

This clone was detected once. The chain is built from TRBV7-8 and TRBJ1-5, with D possibly matching TRBD1 (5 bases). This CDR3 is built from 13 residues. CDR1 and CDR2 from the germline V gene are SGHVS and FQNEAQ. Trimming took off 1 base at V and 6 bases at J, with 7 bases between the two ends. For the CDR3, the DNA is TGTGCCAGCAGCTTAGTTGGGGCTCAGCCCCAGCATTTT. Protein sequence: CASSLVGAQPQHF.

The gene calls are TRBV6-6 and TRBJ2-7, with TRBD1 as a possible D gene (5 bases). Germline CDR1 reads MNHNY; CDR2 reads SVGAGI (reference sequence). V shed 3 bases and J shed 6 bases, with 6 bases lying between them. There are 11 residues in the CDR3. The CDR3, as DNA: TGTGCCAGCAGTTATCAGGGCGAGCAGTACTTC. It yields the protein CASSYQGEQYF.

V gene TRBV6-5 combines with J gene TRBJ2-7; D may be TRBD1 (5 bases). From germline, CDR1 is MNHEY and CDR2 SVGAGI. The CDR3 consists of 14 residues. V lost 6 bases and J lost 4, with 16 bases in between. The CDR3 sequence is CASRLNRGAYEQYF. The CDR3 region has the DNA TGTGCCAGCAGGTTAAACCGTGGGGCGTACGAGCAGTACTTC.

The chain couples TRBV7-2 to TRBJ2-5, with a possible D match to TRBD1 (6 bases). CDR1 and CDR2 (germline): SGHTA, FQGNSA. V lost 5 bases and J 9 bases, leaving 25 bases between the germline ends. This CDR3 region has 16 residues. The CDR3 loop reads CASSPNRGQPVGAQYF. CDR3 DNA sequence: TGTGCCAGCAGCCCCAACCGCGGACAGCCAGTTGGGGCCCAGTACTTC.

This chain uses TRBV6-5 with TRBJ1-3; weak D call: TRBD1 (6 bases). Germline V gene lookup returns CDR1 MNHEY and CDR2 SVGAGI. There are 15 residues in the CDR3. Trimming cost V 4 bases and J 0 bases, with 10 bases left between them. CDR3 in amino acids: CASSLTGSSGNTIYF. DNA of the CDR3: TGTGCCAGCAGTTTAACAGGGAGCTCTGGAAACACCATATATTTT.